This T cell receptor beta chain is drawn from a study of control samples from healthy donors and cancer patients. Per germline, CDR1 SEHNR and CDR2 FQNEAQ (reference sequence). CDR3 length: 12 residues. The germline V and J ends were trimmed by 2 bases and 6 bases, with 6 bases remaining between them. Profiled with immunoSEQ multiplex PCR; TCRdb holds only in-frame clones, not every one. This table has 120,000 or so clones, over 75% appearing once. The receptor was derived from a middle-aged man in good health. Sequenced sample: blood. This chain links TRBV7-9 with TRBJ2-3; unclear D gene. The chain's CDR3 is CASSLSWDTQYF. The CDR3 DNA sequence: TGTGCCAGCAGCTTATCGTGGGATACGCAGTATTTT.